Following are 17 T cell receptor beta chains from one sample sequenced in a study of early T cells in non-severe SARS-CoV-2 infection. TCRdb ran MiXCR on the 5' RACE reads and lists one entry per CDR3 protein. The data contain just under 65,000 distinct CDR3 sequences, about 10% of them singletons. Specimen: whole blood, collected at baseline. Receptors originate from an adult who was a healthcare worker with PCR-confirmed SARS-CoV-2 infection or an uninfected control (not recorded which).

This clonotype was observed a handful of times. The rearrangement links TRBV10-3 to TRBJ1-4, with a weak D call TRBD1 (6 bases). With 3 bases removed from V and 11 bases from J, the gap between germline ends came to 10 bases. The CDR3 runs 12 residues. In germline, CDR1 is ENHRY, CDR2 SYGVKD. CDR3 sequence: CAISDFQGKLFF. The CDR3 region has the DNA TGTGCCATCAGTGACTTTCAGGGGAAACTGTTTTTT.

This clonotype was found a few times. The chain employs TRBV29-1 and TRBJ1-4, with a possible D match to TRBD1 (5 bases). The CDR3 contains 15 residues. Looked up from germline, CDR1 is SQVTM and CDR2 is ANQGSEA. V was trimmed by 7 bases and J by 8 bases, leaving 23 bases between them. The CDR3, as DNA: TGCAGCGCTGGCGGGGTCGGGGGAGGAAACGAAAAACTGTTTTTT. Translated: CSAGGVGGGNEKLFF. Using reference TRBV29-1 and TRBJ1-4 for the parts outside the CDR3, the full variable domain is SAVISQKPSRDICQRGTSLTIQCQVDSQVTMMFWYRQQPGQSLTLIATANQGSEATYESGFVIDKFPISRPNLTFSTLTVSNMSPEDSSIYLCSAGGVGGGNEKLFFGSGTQLSVL.

V and J are TRBV7-6 and TRBJ2-3; D not resolved. The germline V gene encodes CDR1 SGHVS and CDR2 FNYEAQ. V dropped 4 bases and J dropped 12 bases, with 17 bases sitting between them. This CDR3 spans 13 amino acids. This CDR3 reads CASSSSRLTSQYF. CDR3 DNA: TGTGCCAGCAGCTCCTCTAGACTTACCTCCCAGTATTTT. The variable domain in full, completed from reference TRBV7-6 and TRBJ2-3, reads GAGVSQSPRYKVTKRGQDVALRCDPISGHVSLYWYRQALGQGPEFLTYFNYEAQQDKSGLPNDRFSAERPEGSISTLTIQRTEQRDSAMYRCASSSSRLTSQYFGPGTRLTVL.

The chain recombines TRBV7-9 with TRBJ2-1; a possible D gene is TRBD2 (5 bases). V shed 4 bases and J shed 10 bases, with 14 bases lying between them. The CDR3 sequence is 13 residues long. CDR1 is SEHNR, CDR2 FQNEAQ, per germline (reference sequence). The CDR3 region has the DNA TGTGCCAGCAGCTCCGGCCCCCCGGGGGAGCAGTTCTTC. This sequence encodes CASSSGPPGEQFF.

This clonotype has only a few counts. This chain uses TRBV12-3 or TRBV12-4 with TRBJ1-1, with 8 bases fitting TRBD1. Unmatched junction bases numbered 8, after V lost 6 bases and J lost 5 bases. The CDR3 extends over 14 amino acids. CDR3 sequence (DNA): TGTGCCAGCAGGAGCACAGGGGGTGGGACTGAAGCTTTCTTT. Translation: CASRSTGGGTEAFF.

By sample fraction, this clonotype is medium-sized. The J gene is TRBJ2-1, the V gene TRBV6-4; D is possibly TRBD2 (6 bases). Trimming pared 6 bases from V and 5 bases from J, leaving 11 bases between. CDR1 and CDR2 from the germline V gene are MRHNA and SNTAGT. The CDR3 extends over 13 amino acids. The CDR3 DNA sequence: TGTGCCAGCAGCCCTTCTAGCGACAATGAGCAGTTCTTC. Translating gives CASSPSSDNEQFF.

J is TRBJ2-5 and V is TRBV3-1; 9 nucleotides agree with TRBD1. This CDR3 is built from 15 residues. The V gene's germline CDR1 is LGHDT and CDR2 YNNKEL (reference sequence). Trimming cost V 3 bases and J 2 bases; bases outside gene matches: 4. The DNA for the CDR3 is TGTGCCAGCAGCCACCGACAGGGGGGTCAAGAGACCCAGTACTTC. It codes for CASSHRQGGQETQYF.

This clonotype was recorded many times. CDR3 region: CASSGGAGADTQYF. The CDR3, as DNA: TGTGCCAGCAGCGGGGGGGCCGGCGCAGATACGCAGTATTTT. The V and J genes are TRBV11-3 and TRBJ2-3, with D perhaps TRBD2 (7 bases). The CDR3 spans 14 residues. Trimming removed 5 bases at V and 4 bases at J, with 13 bases between. The germline V gene encodes CDR1 SGHNT and CDR2 YENEEA.

This clonotype turned up a few times. This chain links TRBV30 with TRBJ1-1, with a tentative D call TRBD1 (6 bases). Trimming took off 3 bases at V and 0 bases at J, with 8 bases between the two ends. This CDR3 is built from 13 residues. CDR1 is GTSNPN, CDR2 SVGIG, per germline (reference sequence). The CDR3 DNA reads as TGTGCCTGGAGGGGGGACATGAACACTGAAGCTTTCTTT. Translated: CAWRGDMNTEAFF.

This clonotype was picked up many times. This chain uses TRBV2 with TRBJ1-2; D ambiguous. Germline V lookup: CDR1 SNHLY, CDR2 FYNNEI. V was shortened by 2 bases and J by 4 bases, with 23 bases between the two germline ends. The CDR3 covers 18 residues. The CDR3 reads CASSERRPGSRSRYGYTF. The CDR3 nucleotides read TGTGCCAGCAGTGAACGCCGCCCCGGCAGCCGATCCCGCTATGGCTACACCTTC.

The V and J genes are TRBV7-2 and TRBJ2-7, with 7 bases that match TRBD1. The germline CDR1 and CDR2 sequences are SGHTA and FQGNSA. V lost 5 bases, J lost 0 bases, and 13 bases stayed unmatched. The CDR3 length is 17 residues. The CDR3 reads CASSLPLTGVPSYEQYF. The CDR3 DNA follows: TGTGCCAGCAGCCTCCCCCTCACAGGGGTTCCCTCCTACGAGCAGTACTTC.

In this sample, this clonotype turned up a few times. The chain is built from TRBV6-4 and TRBJ2-3; 10 bases are shared with TRBD1. The CDR3 has 16 residues. V lost 0 bases, J lost 5 bases, and 5 bases stayed unmatched. The germline V gene encodes CDR1 MRHNA and CDR2 SNTAGT. CDR3 nucleotide sequence: TGTGCCAGCAGTGACTCCCCGGACAGGGGGTTAGATACGCAGTATTTT. It codes for CASSDSPDRGLDTQYF.

This clonotype was seen many times. The chain uses TRBV20-1 and TRBJ2-5; D possibly corresponds to TRBD1 (6 bases). The CDR3 has 13 residues. V lost 8 bases and J 5 bases, leaving 18 bases between the germline ends. Germline CDR1 and CDR2: DFQATT and SNEGSKA (reference sequence). The CDR3 DNA reads as TGCAGTACTTGGGCAGGGGTTAGGGAGACCCAGTACTTC. Encoded protein: CSTWAGVRETQYF.

This clonotype was counted at least ten times. The chain uses TRBV19 and TRBJ2-2; the D is unclear. This CDR3 is 15 amino acids long. Germline V gives CDR1 LNHDA, CDR2 SQIVND (reference sequence). V lost 5 bases to trimming and J lost 1 base, with 11 bases between them. The CDR3 bases are TGTGCCAGTAGTCCGATCCTCGGGAACACCGGGGAGCTGTTTTTT. Protein product: CASSPILGNTGELFF.

The table lists this clonotype with many counts. CDR3 nucleotides: TGTGCCAGCAGCCAACAACTGCCAGGGCCCGAAGCTTTCTTT. Translated: CASSQQLPGPEAFF. The chain joins TRBV14 to TRBJ1-1; D is possibly TRBD1 (5 bases). Germline V CDR1 and CDR2: SGHDN, FVKESK. V was trimmed by 2 bases and J by 8 bases, leaving 15 bases between them. The CDR3 length is 14 residues.

This clonotype was observed a few times. CDR3 amino acids: CASSLATGSETQYF. In DNA form, the CDR3 reads TGTGCCAGCAGCTTAGCGACGGGAAGTGAGACCCAGTACTTC. This chain connects TRBV7-9 to TRBJ2-5; TRBD2 might be the D (5 bases). Germline V gene data show CDR1 as SEHNR and CDR2 as FQNEAQ (reference sequence). Between the trimmed V and J ends, which lost 0 bases and 5 bases, there was a span of 10 bases. This CDR3 has 14 residues.

This clonotype was recorded a few times. The chain carries TRBV12-3 or TRBV12-4 and TRBJ2-1; tentative D call: TRBD2 (6 bases). V lost 2 bases to trimming and J lost 4 bases, with 9 bases between them. The CDR3 totals 14 residues. CDR3 DNA sequence: TGTGCCAGCAGTTTACAGCGGGTGTACAATGAGCAGTTCTTC. Translated, it gives CASSLQRVYNEQFF.